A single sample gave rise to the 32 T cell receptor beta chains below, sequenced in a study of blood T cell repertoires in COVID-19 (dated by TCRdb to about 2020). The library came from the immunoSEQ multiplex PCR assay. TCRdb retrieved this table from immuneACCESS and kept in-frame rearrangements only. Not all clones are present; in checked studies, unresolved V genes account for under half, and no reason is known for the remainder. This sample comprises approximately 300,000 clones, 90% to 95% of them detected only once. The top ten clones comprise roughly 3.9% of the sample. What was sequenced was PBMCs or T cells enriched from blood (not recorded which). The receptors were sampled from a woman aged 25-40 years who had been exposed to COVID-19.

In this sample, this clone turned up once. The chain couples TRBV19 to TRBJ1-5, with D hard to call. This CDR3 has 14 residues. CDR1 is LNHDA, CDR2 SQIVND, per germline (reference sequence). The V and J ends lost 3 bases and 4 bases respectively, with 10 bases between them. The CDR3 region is CASSIVHLNQPQHF. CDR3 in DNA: TGTGCCAGTAGTATTGTACACCTTAATCAGCCCCAGCATTTT. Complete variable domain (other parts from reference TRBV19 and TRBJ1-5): DGGITQSPKYLFRKEGQNVTLSCEQNLNHDAMYWYRQDPGQGLRLIYYSQIVNDFQKGDIAEGYSVSREKKESFPLTVTSAQKNPTAFYLCASSIVHLNQPQHFGDGTRLSIL.

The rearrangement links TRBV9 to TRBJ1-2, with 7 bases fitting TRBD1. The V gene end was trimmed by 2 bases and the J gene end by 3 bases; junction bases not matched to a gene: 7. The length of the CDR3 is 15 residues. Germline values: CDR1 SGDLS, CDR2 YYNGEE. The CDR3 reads CASSVTGRVDYGYTF. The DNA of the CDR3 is TGTGCCAGCAGCGTGACAGGGCGTGTTGACTATGGCTACACCTTC.

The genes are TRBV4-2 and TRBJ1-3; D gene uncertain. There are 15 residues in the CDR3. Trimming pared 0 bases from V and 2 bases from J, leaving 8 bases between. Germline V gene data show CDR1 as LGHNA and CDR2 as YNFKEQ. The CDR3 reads CASSQDRGTGNTIYF. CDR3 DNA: TGTGCCAGCAGCCAAGATCGGGGAACTGGAAACACCATATATTTT.

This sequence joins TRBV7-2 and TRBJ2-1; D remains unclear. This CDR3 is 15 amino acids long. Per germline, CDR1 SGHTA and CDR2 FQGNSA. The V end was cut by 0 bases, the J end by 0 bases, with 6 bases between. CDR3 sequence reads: CASSLASSSYNEQFF. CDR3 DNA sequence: TGTGCCAGCAGCTTAGCGAGTAGCTCCTACAATGAGCAGTTCTTC.

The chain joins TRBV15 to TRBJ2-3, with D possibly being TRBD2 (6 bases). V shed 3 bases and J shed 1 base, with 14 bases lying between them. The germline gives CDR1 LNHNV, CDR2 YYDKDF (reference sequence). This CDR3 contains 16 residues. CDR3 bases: TGTGCCACCAGCAGGATGGCGGGGTGGGGCACAGATACGCAGTATTTT. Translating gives CATSRMAGWGTDTQYF.

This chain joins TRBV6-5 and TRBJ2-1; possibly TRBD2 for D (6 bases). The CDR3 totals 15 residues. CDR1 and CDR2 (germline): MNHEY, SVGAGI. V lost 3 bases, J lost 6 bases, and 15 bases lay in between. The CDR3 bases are TGTGCCAGCAGTTATTTGGCACGGCGGGGCAATGAGCAGTTCTTC. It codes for CASSYLARRGNEQFF.

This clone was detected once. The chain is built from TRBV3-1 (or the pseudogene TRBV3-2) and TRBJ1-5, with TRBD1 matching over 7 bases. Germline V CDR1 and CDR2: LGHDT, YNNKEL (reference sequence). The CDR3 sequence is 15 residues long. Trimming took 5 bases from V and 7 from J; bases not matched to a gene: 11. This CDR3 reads CASSDTQGGGQPQHF. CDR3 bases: TGTGCCAGCAGCGATACTCAAGGGGGCGGGCAGCCCCAGCATTTT.

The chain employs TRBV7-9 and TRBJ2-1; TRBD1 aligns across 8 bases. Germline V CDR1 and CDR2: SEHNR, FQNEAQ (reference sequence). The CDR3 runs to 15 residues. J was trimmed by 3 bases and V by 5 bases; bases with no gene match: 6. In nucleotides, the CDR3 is TGTGCCAGCAGCGTACGGGACAGGATCTACAATGAGCAGTTCTTC. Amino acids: CASSVRDRIYNEQFF.

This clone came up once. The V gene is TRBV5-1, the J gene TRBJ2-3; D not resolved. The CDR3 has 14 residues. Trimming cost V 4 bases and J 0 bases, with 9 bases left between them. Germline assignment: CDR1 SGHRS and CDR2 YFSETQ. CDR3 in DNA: TGCGCCAGCAGCCAACACCCTAGCACAGATACGCAGTATTTT. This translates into CASSQHPSTDTQYF.

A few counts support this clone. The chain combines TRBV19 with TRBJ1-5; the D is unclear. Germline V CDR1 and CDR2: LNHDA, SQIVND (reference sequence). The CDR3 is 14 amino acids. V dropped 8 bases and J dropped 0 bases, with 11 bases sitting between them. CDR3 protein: CASRPGYSNQPQHF. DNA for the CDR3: TGTGCCAGTCGTCCGGGGTATAGCAATCAGCCCCAGCATTTT.

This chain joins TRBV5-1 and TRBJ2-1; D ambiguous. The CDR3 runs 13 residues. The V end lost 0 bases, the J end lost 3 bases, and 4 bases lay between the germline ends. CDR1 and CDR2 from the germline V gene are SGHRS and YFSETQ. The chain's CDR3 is CASSLDNYNEQFF. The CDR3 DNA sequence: TGCGCCAGCAGCTTGGACAACTACAATGAGCAGTTCTTC.

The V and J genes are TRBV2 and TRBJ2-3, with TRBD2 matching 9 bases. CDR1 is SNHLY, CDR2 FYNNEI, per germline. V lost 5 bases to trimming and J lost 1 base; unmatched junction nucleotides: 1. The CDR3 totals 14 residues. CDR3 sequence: CASSRGGGTDTQYF. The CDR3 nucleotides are TGTGCCAGCAGTCGCGGGGGGGGCACAGATACGCAGTATTTT.

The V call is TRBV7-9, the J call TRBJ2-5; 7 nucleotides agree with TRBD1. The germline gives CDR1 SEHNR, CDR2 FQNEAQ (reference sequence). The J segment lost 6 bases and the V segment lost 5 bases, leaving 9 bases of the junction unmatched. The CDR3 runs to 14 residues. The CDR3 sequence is CASSTRQGWKTQYF. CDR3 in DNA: TGTGCCAGCAGCACACGACAGGGTTGGAAGACCCAGTACTTC.

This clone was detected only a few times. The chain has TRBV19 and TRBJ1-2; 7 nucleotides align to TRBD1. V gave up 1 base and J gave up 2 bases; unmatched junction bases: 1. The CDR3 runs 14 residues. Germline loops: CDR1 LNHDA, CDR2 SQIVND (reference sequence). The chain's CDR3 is CASSIADRNYGYTF. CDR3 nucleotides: TGTGCCAGTAGTATAGCGGACAGGAACTATGGCTACACCTTC.

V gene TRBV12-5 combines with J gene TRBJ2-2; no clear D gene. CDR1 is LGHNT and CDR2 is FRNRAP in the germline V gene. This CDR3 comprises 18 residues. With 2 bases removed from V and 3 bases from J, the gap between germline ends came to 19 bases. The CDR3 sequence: CASGLTATLNRYTGELFF. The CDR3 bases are TGTGCTAGTGGTTTGACAGCTACCCTTAACCGATACACCGGGGAGCTGTTTTTT. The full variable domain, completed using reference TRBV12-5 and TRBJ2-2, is DARVTQTPRHKVTEMGQEVTMRCQPILGHNTVFWYRQTMMQGLELLAYFRNRAPLDDSGMPKDRFSAEMPDATLATLKIQPSEPRDSAVYFCASGLTATLNRYTGELFFGEGSRLTVL.

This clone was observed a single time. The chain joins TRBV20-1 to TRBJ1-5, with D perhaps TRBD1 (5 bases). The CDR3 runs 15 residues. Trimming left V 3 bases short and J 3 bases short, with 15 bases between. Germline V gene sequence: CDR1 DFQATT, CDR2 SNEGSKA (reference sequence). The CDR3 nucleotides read TGCAGTGCTAGTTTACGACAGACCCCCAATCAGCCCCAGCATTTT. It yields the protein CSASLRQTPNQPQHF.

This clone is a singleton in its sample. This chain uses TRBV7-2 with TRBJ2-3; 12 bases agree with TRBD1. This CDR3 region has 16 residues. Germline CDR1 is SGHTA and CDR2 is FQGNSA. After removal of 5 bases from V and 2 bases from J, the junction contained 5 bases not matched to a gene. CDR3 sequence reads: CASSRDRGPVTDTQYF. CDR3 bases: TGTGCCAGCAGCAGGGACAGGGGGCCTGTCACAGATACGCAGTATTTT.

The CDR3 spells CATGGYVGQPQHF. As DNA, the CDR3 is TGTGCCACCGGGGGGTATGTGGGTCAGCCCCAGCATTTT. The chain recombines TRBV24-1 with TRBJ1-5; TRBD1 is a possible D gene (5 bases). CDR3 length: 13 residues. V dropped 9 bases and J dropped 6 bases, with 14 bases sitting between them. Germline V gives CDR1 KGHDR, CDR2 SFDVKD.

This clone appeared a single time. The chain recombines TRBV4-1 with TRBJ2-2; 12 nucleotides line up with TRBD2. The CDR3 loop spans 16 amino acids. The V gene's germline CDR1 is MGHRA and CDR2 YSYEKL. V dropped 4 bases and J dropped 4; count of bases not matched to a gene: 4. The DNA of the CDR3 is TGCGCCAGCAGCCTTGAGGGACTAGCGGGCACCGGGGAGCTGTTTTTT. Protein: CASSLEGLAGTGELFF.

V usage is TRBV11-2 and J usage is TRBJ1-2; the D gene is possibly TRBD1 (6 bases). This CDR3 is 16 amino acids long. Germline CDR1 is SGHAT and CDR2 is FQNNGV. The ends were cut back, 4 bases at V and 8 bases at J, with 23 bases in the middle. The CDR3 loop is CASSSVERRGKEGYTF. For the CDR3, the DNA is TGTGCCAGCAGCTCAGTAGAACGCAGGGGCAAAGAGGGCTACACCTTC.

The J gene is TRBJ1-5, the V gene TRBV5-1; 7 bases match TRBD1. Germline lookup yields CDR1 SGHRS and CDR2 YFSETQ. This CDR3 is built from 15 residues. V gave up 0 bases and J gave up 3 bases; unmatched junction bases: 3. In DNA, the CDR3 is TGCGCCAGCAGCTTGGAAGGGGGCCTCAATCAGCCCCAGCATTTT. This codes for CASSLEGGLNQPQHF.

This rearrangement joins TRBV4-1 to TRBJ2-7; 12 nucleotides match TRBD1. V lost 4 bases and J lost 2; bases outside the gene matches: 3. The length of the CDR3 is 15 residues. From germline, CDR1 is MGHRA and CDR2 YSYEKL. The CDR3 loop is CASSPGQGATYEQYF. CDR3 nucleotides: TGCGCCAGCAGCCCGGGACAGGGGGCTACCTACGAGCAGTACTTC.

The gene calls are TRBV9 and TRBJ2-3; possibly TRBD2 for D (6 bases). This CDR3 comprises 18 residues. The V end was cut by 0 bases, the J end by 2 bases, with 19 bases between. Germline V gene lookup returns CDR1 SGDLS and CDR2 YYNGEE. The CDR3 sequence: CASSVGRLGVGATDTQYF. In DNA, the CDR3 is TGTGCCAGCAGCGTAGGCCGACTAGGGGTCGGGGCCACAGATACGCAGTATTTT.

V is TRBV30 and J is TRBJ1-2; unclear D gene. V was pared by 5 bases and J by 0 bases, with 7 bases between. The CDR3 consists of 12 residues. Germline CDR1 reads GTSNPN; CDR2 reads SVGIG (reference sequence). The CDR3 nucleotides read TGTGCCTGGTCAGGCCCTAACTATGGCTACACCTTC. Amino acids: CAWSGPNYGYTF.

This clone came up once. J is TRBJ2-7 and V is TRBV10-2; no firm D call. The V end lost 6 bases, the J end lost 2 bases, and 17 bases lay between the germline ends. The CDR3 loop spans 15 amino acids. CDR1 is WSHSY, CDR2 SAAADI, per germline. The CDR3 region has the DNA TGCGCCAGCAGCCGACGACTCTCCTACGCCTACGAGCAGTACTTC. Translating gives CASSRRLSYAYEQYF.

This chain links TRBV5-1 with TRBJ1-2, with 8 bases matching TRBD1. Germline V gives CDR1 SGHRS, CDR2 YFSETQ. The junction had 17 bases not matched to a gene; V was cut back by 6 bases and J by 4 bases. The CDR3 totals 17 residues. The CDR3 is CASTNGGAGGSLYGYTF. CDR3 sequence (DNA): TGCGCCAGCACCAACGGGGGTGCAGGGGGCTCACTCTATGGCTACACCTTC.

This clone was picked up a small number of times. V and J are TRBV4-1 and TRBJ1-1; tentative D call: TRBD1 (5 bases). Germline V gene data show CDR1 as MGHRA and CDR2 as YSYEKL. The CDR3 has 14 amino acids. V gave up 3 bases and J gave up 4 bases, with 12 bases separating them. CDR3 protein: CASSHKQGATEAFF. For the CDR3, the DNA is TGCGCCAGCAGCCATAAGCAGGGCGCCACTGAAGCTTTCTTT.

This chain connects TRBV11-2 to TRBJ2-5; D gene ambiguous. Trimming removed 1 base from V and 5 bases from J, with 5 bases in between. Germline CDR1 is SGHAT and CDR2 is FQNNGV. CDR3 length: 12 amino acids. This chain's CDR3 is CASSLAQETQYF. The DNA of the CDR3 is TGTGCCAGCAGCTTAGCCCAGGAGACCCAGTACTTC.

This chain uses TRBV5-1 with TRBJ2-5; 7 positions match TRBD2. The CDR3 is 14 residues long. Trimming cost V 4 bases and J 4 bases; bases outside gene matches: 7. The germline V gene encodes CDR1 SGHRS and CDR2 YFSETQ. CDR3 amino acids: CASSRGSRAETQYF. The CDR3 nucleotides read TGCGCCAGCAGCCGCGGGAGCAGGGCAGAGACCCAGTACTTC.

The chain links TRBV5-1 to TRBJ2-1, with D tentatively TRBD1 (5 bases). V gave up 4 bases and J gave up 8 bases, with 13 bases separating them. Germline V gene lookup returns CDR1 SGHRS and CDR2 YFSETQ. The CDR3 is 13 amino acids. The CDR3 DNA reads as TGCGCCAGCAGCCTAGGGGAATACTATGAGCAGTTCTTC. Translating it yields CASSLGEYYEQFF.

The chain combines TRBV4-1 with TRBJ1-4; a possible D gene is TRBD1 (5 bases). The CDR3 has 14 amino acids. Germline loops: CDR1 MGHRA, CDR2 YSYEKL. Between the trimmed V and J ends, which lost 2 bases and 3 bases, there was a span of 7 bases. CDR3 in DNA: TGCGCCAGCAGCCAATGGGGGGCTAATGAAAAACTGTTTTTT. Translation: CASSQWGANEKLFF.

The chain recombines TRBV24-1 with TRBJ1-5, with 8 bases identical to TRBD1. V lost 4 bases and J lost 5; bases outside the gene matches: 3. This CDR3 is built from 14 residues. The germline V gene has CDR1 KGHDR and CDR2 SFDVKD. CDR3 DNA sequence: TGTGCCACCAGTGACTTGACAGGGGATCAGCCCCAGCATTTT. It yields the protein CATSDLTGDQPQHF.